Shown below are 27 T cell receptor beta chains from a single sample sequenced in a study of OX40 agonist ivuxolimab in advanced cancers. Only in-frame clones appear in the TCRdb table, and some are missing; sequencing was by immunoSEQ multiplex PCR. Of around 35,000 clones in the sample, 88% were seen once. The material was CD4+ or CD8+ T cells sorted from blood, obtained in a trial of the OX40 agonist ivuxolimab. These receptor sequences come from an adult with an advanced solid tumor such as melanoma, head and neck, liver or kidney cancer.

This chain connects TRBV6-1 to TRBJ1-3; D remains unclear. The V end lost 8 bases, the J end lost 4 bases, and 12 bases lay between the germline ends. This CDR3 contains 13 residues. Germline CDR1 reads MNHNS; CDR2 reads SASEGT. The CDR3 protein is CASLIVGGNTIYF. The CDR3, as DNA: TGTGCCAGCCTCATCGTCGGGGGAAACACCATATATTTT.

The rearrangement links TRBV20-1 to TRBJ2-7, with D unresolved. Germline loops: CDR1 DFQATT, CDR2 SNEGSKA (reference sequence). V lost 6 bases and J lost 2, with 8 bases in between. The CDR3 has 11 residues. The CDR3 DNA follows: TGCAGTGCCACCAACCCCTACGAGCAGTACTTC. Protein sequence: CSATNPYEQYF.

The CDR3 sequence is CASSFDRVRQPQHF. Written as DNA, the CDR3 is TGTGCCAGCAGTTTCGACAGGGTCCGGCAGCCCCAGCATTTT. The gene calls are TRBV6-5 and TRBJ1-5; 7 bases are shared with TRBD1. Germline V gene sequence: CDR1 MNHEY, CDR2 SVGAGI. This CDR3 region has 14 residues. The V segment lost 4 bases and the J segment 7 bases; nucleotides outside the gene matches: 7.

The CDR3 reads CAWSPDTPREKLFF. The DNA of the CDR3 is TGTGCCTGGAGCCCCGACACTCCTAGAGAAAAACTGTTTTTT. The chain couples TRBV30 to TRBJ1-4; unclear D gene. V dropped 3 bases and J dropped 8 bases, with 16 bases sitting between them. This CDR3 spans 14 amino acids. The V gene's germline CDR1 is GTSNPN and CDR2 SVGIG (reference sequence).

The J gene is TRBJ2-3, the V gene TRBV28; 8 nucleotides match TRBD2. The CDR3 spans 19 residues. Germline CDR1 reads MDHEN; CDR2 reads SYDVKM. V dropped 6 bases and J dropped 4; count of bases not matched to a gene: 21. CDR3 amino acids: CASSPVVAGWAREPDTQYF. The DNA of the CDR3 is TGTGCCAGCAGCCCCGTGGTAGCGGGATGGGCTAGGGAGCCAGATACGCAGTATTTT.

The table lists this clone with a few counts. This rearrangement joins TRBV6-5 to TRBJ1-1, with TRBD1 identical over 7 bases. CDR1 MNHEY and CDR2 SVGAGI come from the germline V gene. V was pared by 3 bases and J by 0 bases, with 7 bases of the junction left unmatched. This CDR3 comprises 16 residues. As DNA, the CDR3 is TGTGCCAGCAGTTATGGCAGGGGGTCCATGAACACTGAAGCTTTCTTT. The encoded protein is CASSYGRGSMNTEAFF.

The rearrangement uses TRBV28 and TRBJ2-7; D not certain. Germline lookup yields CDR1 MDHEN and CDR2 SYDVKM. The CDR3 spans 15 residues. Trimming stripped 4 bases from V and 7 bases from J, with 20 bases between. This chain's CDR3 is CASSSLNRVSKEQYF. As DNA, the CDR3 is TGTGCCAGCAGTTCCCTGAACCGGGTTTCGAAGGAGCAGTACTTC.

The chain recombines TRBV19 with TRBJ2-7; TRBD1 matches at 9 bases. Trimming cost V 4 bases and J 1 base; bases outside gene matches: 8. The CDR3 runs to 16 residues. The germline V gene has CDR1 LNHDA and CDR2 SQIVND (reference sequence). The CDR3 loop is CASSNPGTGLSYEQYF. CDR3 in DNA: TGTGCCAGTAGTAATCCCGGGACAGGGCTTTCCTACGAGCAGTACTTC.

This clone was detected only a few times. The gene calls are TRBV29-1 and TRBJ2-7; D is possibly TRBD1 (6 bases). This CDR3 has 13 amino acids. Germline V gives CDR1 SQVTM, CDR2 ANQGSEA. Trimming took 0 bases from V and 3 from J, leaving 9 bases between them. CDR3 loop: CSVEEGRGYEQYF. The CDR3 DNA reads TGCAGCGTTGAAGAGGGCAGGGGCTACGAGCAGTACTTC.

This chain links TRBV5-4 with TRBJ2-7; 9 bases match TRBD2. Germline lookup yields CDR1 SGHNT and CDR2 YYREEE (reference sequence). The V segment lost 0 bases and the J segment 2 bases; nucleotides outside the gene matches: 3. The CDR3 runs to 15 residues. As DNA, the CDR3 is TGTGCCAGCAGCTTGGGGTTAGCGGGAGCCTACGAGCAGTACTTC. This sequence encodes CASSLGLAGAYEQYF. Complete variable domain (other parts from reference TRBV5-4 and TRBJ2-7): ETGVTQSPTHLIKTRGQQVTLRCSSQSGHNTVSWYQQALGQGPQFIFQYYREEENGRGNFPPRFSGLQFPNYSSELNVNALELDDSALYLCASSLGLAGAYEQYFGPGTRLTVT.

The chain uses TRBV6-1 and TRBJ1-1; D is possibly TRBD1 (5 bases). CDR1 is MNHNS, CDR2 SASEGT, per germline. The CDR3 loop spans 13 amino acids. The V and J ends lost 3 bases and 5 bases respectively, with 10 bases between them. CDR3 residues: CASSEGVGTEAFF. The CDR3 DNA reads TGTGCCAGCAGTGAGGGGGTCGGGACTGAAGCTTTCTTT.

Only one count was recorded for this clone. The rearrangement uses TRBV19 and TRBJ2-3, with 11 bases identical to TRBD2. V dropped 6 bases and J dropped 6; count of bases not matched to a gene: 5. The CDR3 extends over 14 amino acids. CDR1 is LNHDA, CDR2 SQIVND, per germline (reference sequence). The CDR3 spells CASRLSGRADTQYF. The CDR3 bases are TGTGCCAGTAGGCTTAGCGGGAGGGCGGATACGCAGTATTTT.

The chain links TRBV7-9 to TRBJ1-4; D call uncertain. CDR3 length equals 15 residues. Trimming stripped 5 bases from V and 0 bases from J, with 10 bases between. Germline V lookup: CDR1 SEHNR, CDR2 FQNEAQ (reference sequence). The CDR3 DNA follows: TGTGCCAGCAGCCCCAAGTGGGCAACTAATGAAAAACTGTTTTTT. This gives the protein CASSPKWATNEKLFF.

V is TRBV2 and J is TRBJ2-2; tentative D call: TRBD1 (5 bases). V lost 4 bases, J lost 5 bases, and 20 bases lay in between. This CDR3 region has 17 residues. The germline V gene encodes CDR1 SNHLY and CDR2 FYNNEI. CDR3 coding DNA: TGTGCCAGCAGTGGGGGTTTCAGGGTCGTAGAAACCGGGGAGCTGTTTTTT. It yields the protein CASSGGFRVVETGELFF.

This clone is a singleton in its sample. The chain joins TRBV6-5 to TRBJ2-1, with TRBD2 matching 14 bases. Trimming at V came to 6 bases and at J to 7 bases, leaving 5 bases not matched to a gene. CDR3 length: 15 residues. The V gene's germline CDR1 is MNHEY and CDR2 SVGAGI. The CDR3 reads CASSPWTSGRNEQFF. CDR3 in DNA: TGTGCCAGCAGCCCATGGACTAGCGGGAGGAATGAGCAGTTCTTC.

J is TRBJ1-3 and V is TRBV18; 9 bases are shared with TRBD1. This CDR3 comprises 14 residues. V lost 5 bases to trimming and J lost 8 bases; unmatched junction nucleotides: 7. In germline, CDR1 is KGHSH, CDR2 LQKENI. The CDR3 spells CASSSDRGQHTIYF. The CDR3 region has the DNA TGTGCCAGCTCATCGGACAGGGGCCAGCACACCATATATTTT.

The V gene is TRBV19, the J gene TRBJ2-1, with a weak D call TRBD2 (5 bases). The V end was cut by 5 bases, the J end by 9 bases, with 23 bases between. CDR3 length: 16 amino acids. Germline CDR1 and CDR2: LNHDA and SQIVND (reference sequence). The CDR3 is CASSASSTSGVSEQFF. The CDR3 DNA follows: TGTGCCAGTAGTGCCTCCTCCACAAGCGGAGTTAGTGAGCAGTTCTTC.

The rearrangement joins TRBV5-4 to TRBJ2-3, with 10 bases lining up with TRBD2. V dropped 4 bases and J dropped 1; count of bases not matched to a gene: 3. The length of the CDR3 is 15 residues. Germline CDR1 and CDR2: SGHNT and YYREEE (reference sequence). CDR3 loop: CASSPGLAGTDTQYF. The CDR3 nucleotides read TGTGCCAGCAGCCCCGGACTAGCGGGCACAGATACGCAGTATTTT.

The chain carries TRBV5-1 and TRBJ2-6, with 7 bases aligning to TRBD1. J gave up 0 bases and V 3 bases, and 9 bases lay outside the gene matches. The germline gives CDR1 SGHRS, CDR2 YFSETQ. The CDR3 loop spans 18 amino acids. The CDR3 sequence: CASSSLTGTPSGANVLTF. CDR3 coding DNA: TGCGCCAGCAGCTCCCTGACAGGGACCCCCTCTGGGGCCAACGTCCTGACTTTC.

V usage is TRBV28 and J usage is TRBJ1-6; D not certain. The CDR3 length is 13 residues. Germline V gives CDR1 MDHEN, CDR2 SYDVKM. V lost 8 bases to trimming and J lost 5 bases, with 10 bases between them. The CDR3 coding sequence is TGTGCCAGCGGAACGTTAAATAATTCACCCCTCCACTTT. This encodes CASGTLNNSPLHF.

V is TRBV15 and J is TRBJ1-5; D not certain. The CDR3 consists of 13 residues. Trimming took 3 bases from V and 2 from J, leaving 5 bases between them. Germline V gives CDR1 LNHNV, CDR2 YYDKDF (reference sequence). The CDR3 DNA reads TGTGCCACCAGCAGGAGGGGCAATCAGCCCCAGCATTTT. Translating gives CATSRRGNQPQHF.

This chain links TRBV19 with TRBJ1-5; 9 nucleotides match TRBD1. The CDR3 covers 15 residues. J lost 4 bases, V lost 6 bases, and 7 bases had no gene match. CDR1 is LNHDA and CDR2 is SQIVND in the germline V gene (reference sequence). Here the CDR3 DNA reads TGTGCCAGTAGAACCGGGACAGGGTCAAATCAGCCCCAGCATTTT. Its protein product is CASRTGTGSNQPQHF.

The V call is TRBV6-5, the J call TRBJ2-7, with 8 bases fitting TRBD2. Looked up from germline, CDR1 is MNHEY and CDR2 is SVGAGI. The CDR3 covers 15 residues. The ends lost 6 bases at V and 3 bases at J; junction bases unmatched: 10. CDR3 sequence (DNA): TGTGCCAGCAGACAGACCGGGACTAGTCTCTACGAGCAGTACTTC. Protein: CASRQTGTSLYEQYF.

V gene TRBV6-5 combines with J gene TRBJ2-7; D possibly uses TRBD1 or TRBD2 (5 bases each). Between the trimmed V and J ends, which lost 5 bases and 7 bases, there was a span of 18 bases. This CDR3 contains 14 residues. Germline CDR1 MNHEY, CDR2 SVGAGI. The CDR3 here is CASSGTHDLGEQYF. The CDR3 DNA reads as TGTGCCAGCAGTGGGACCCACGACCTGGGAGAGCAGTACTTC.

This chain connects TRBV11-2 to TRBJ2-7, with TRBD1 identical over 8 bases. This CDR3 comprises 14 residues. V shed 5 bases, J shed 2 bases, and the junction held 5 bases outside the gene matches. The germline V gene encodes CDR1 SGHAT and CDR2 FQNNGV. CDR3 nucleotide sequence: TGTGCCAGCAGCCCGAGACAGGGGCCCTACGAGCAGTACTTC. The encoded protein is CASSPRQGPYEQYF.

The DNA of the CDR3 is TGCAGCGCGAGGGGTAGCGGTGCGAACACCGGGGAGCTGTTTTTT. It yields the protein CSARGSGANTGELFF. The genes are TRBV29-1 and TRBJ2-2; D may be TRBD2 (6 bases). The CDR3 sequence is 15 residues long. Germline values: CDR1 SQVTM, CDR2 ANQGSEA. With 7 bases removed from V and 0 bases from J, the gap between germline ends came to 15 bases.

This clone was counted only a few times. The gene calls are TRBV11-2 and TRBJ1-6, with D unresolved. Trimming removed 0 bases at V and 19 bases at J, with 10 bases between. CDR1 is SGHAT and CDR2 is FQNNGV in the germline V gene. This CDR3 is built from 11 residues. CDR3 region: CASSLDLAVHF. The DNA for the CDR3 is TGTGCCAGCAGCTTAGACCTAGCAGTTCACTTT.